The sequence of this T cell receptor (beta chain) was determined in a study of regulatory T cells in long-lasting Graves disease. Study-level results: Accuracy could have been hurt by small sample size. New patients shared about 880 public clonotypes, fewer than the approximately 2,700 shared by persistent patients. TRBV28, TRBJ1-2 and TRBJ2-5 were segments that persistent disease favored.

With iRepertoire HTBI primers and Arm-PCR of CDR3 regions, TCR beta libraries were built. From the multiplex PCR reads, TCRdb called clonotypes with MiXCR, one entry per CDR3 protein. The table records fewer than 450,000 distinct CDR3 sequences, roughly 15% of them present only once. The CDR3 runs to 14 residues. After removal of 1 base from V and 3 bases from J, the junction contained 4 bases not matched to a gene. Germline CDR1 and CDR2: SQVTM and ANQGSEA. Indicated time point: newly diagnosed GD, antithyroid drugs for less than 3 months. PBMCs provided the RNA from which the TCR library was made. This clonotype has just a few counts. No antigen is known for it. The same sample was also used in a study of T cells in Graves' hyperthyroidism and ophthalmopathy. That paper adds: With the HTBI primer set, the TCR CDR3 went through a first round of RT-PCR.

The receptor comes from a woman in her thirties or forties with Graves disease. The sample in question was peripheral blood mononuclear cells (PBMCs), obtained at new diagnosis, from a patient treated with antithyroid drugs. The chain joins TRBV29-1 to TRBJ2-7, with 9 bases fitting TRBD1. The CDR3 protein is CSVEGGQGGYEQYF. CDR3 DNA: TGCAGCGTTGAAGGGGGACAGGGTGGCTACGAGCAGTACTTC.